This is a list of T cell receptor beta chains from one sample in a study of radiotherapy plus CTLA-4 blockade in lung cancer. Method: immunoSEQ multiplex PCR; TCRdb's copy keeps in-frame clones and lacks some. The table records some 15,000 clones, about 87% of them present only once. Material: peripheral blood, obtained from a patient treated with radiotherapy plus ipilimumab. These receptors were collected from a human donor with non-small cell lung cancer that progressed on radiotherapy plus ipilimumab. Some clones in this sample may be carry-over from other donors' samples. The CDR3 runs from the conserved cysteine through the conserved F or W. The D gene is left open where the match is weak. Expanded clones are given a class, and other clones once, few, many or no size at all.

j_gene: TRBJ2-1
abundance: .
v_gene: TRBV19
d_gene: TRBD2
len: 17
CDR3nt: TGTGCCAGTAGGGATGGTACCGGGACTAGCGGGGATAATGAGCAGTTCTTC
CDR3aa: CASRDGTGTSGDNEQFF

j_gene: TRBJ2-7
abundance: .
v_gene: TRBV5-5
d_gene: TRBD2
len: 15
CDR3nt: TGTGCCAGCAGCTTCAGCGGGAGGGCCAGGGGCGAGCAGTACTTC
CDR3aa: CASSFSGRARGEQYF

j_gene: TRBJ2-3
abundance: .
v_gene: TRBV5-1
d_gene: .
len: 16
CDR3nt: TGCGCCAGCAGCAAAGGCTCTAGCTCTAGCACAGATACGCAGTATTTT
CDR3aa: CASSKGSSSSTDTQYF

j_gene: TRBJ2-1
abundance: .
v_gene: TRBV5-4
d_gene: TRBD1
len: 16
CDR3nt: TGTGCCAGCAGCCCAGACATGACAGGGATCCGCAATGAGCAGTTCTTC
CDR3aa: CASSPDMTGIRNEQFF

j_gene: TRBJ1-2
abundance: few
v_gene: TRBV5-1
d_gene: .
len: 13
CDR3nt: TGCGCCAGCAGCTTGGAGTCCGGGATCGGCTACACCTTC
CDR3aa: CASSLESGIGYTF

j_gene: TRBJ2-2
abundance: .
v_gene: TRBV5-1
d_gene: TRBD2
len: 16
CDR3nt: TGCGCCAGCAGCTTGTACCTAGCGGCCCAAGGGGGGGAGCTGTTTTTT
CDR3aa: CASSLYLAAQGGELFF

j_gene: TRBJ2-5
abundance: .
v_gene: TRBV2
d_gene: .
len: 12
CDR3nt: TGTGCCAGCAGGCTAGCTGGTGAGACCCAGTACTTC
CDR3aa: CASRLAGETQYF

j_gene: TRBJ2-3
abundance: .
v_gene: TRBV2
d_gene: TRBD2
len: 15
CDR3nt: TGTGCCAGCTGCCGTGGGAGCGGGGGCACAGATACGCAGTATTTT
CDR3aa: CASCRGSGGTDTQYF

j_gene: TRBJ1-4
abundance: .
v_gene: TRBV6-4
d_gene: TRBD1
len: 14
CDR3nt: TGTGCCAGCAGTGCTAGGACAGGGGATGAAAAACTGTTTTTT
CDR3aa: CASSARTGDEKLFF

j_gene: TRBJ2-7
abundance: .
v_gene: TRBV9
d_gene: TRBD1
len: 15
CDR3nt: TGTGCCAGCAGCGCCTCGGACAGGGGGTCCTACGAGCAGTACTTC
CDR3aa: CASSASDRGSYEQYF

j_gene: TRBJ2-7
abundance: .
v_gene: TRBV5-1
d_gene: .
len: 18
CDR3nt: TGCGCCAGCAGCTTGAGGGGACAACAAATGAGTTCTACCTACGAGCAGTACTTC
CDR3aa: CASSLRGQQMSSTYEQYF

j_gene: TRBJ2-3
abundance: .
v_gene: TRBV4-1
d_gene: TRBD1
len: 14
CDR3nt: TGCGCCAGCATGGGGGGACAGGGCCAAGGTACGCAGTATTTT
CDR3aa: CASMGGQGQGTQYF

j_gene: TRBJ1-5
abundance: .
v_gene: TRBV30
d_gene: .
len: 13
CDR3nt: TGTGCCTGGAGCCAGGATAGCAATCAGCCCCAGCATTTT
CDR3aa: CAWSQDSNQPQHF

j_gene: TRBJ2-3
abundance: .
v_gene: TRBV6-1
d_gene: TRBD2
len: 14
CDR3nt: TGTGCCAGCAGTGTAGTAGCGGGGGAAGATACGCAGTATTTT
CDR3aa: CASSVVAGEDTQYF

j_gene: TRBJ2-7
abundance: .
v_gene: TRBV23-1
d_gene: .
len: 18
CDR3nt: TGCGCCAGCAGTCAATCAAGCAACAGGCCAAGAACCTCCTACGAGCAGTACTTC
CDR3aa: CASSQSSNRPRTSYEQYF

j_gene: TRBJ1-2
abundance: .
v_gene: TRBV29-1
d_gene: .
len: 12
CDR3nt: TGCAGCTTCGGACAGTTGGGCTATGGCTACACCTTC
CDR3aa: CSFGQLGYGYTF

j_gene: TRBJ1-1
abundance: .
v_gene: TRBV2
d_gene: .
len: 13
CDR3nt: TGTGCCAGCAGCGGCCAGGGGCCCACTGAAGCTTTCTTT
CDR3aa: CASSGQGPTEAFF

j_gene: TRBJ2-1
abundance: .
v_gene: TRBV27
d_gene: .
len: 15
CDR3nt: TGTGCCAGCTGTTGGACTTTAAGCTCCTACAATGAGCAGTTCTTC
CDR3aa: CASCWTLSSYNEQFF

j_gene: TRBJ2-1
abundance: .
v_gene: TRBV27
d_gene: .
len: 13
CDR3nt: TGTGCCAGCAGTTGGGTGGAGGGGAGTGAGCAGTTCTTC
CDR3aa: CASSWVEGSEQFF

j_gene: TRBJ2-7
abundance: once
v_gene: TRBV27
d_gene: TRBD1
len: 15
CDR3nt: TGTGCCAGCACTGTCGGACAGGGAAGAATCCACGAGCAGTACTTC
CDR3aa: CASTVGQGRIHEQYF

j_gene: TRBJ2-3
abundance: .
v_gene: TRBV6-5
d_gene: TRBD2
len: 14
CDR3nt: TGTGCCACCGCGGGACTAGCGGGAGGAGATACGCAGTATTTT
CDR3aa: CATAGLAGGDTQYF

j_gene: TRBJ2-5
abundance: once
v_gene: TRBV27
d_gene: TRBD1
len: 14
CDR3nt: TGTGCCAGCAGTTGGGACAGGGCGTCGGAGACCCAGTACTTC
CDR3aa: CASSWDRASETQYF

j_gene: TRBJ2-7
abundance: .
v_gene: TRBV5-1
d_gene: TRBD1
len: 14
CDR3nt: TGCGCCAGCAGCCCCGGGACAGGGGTTTACGAGCAGTACTTC
CDR3aa: CASSPGTGVYEQYF

j_gene: TRBJ2-7
abundance: .
v_gene: TRBV11-1
d_gene: .
len: 15
CDR3nt: TGTGCCAGCAGTACGTGGGTAGTGGAGACCCACGAGCAGTACTTC
CDR3aa: CASSTWVVETHEQYF

j_gene: TRBJ2-7
abundance: once
v_gene: TRBV4-2
d_gene: TRBD2
len: 17
CDR3nt: TGTGCCAGCAGCCAAAACCTAGTGGTCCTAGCGGGAGACGAGCAGTACTTC
CDR3aa: CASSQNLVVLAGDEQYF

j_gene: TRBJ1-1
abundance: once
v_gene: TRBV9
d_gene: .
len: 14
CDR3nt: TGTGCCAGCAGCGCTCTAGGGCGGGGTAACGAAGCTTTCTTT
CDR3aa: CASSALGRGNEAFF

j_gene: TRBJ2-5
abundance: .
v_gene: TRBV18
d_gene: TRBD2
len: 16
CDR3nt: TGTGCCAGCTCACCAACCGCCGGGACTAGCCGTGAGACCCAGTACTTC
CDR3aa: CASSPTAGTSRETQYF

j_gene: TRBJ2-1
abundance: .
v_gene: TRBV6-1
d_gene: TRBD2
len: 14
CDR3nt: TGTGCCAGCACCCTAGCGGGGTCTTACAATGAGCAGTTCTTC
CDR3aa: CASTLAGSYNEQFF

j_gene: TRBJ1-2
abundance: .
v_gene: TRBV27
d_gene: .
len: 15
CDR3nt: TGTGCCAGCAGTTTACAAACGGGAGGGTTCTATGGCTACACCTTC
CDR3aa: CASSLQTGGFYGYTF

j_gene: TRBJ2-7
abundance: .
v_gene: TRBV7-6
d_gene: TRBD1
len: 15
CDR3nt: TGTGCCAGCAGCCCCGCCCGGACAGGGGTACAAGAGCAGTACTTC
CDR3aa: CASSPARTGVQEQYF

j_gene: TRBJ2-2
abundance: .
v_gene: TRBV10-3
d_gene: .
len: 14
CDR3nt: TGTGCCATCAGTTCGACTAGTAACACCGGGGAGCTGTTTTTT
CDR3aa: CAISSTSNTGELFF

j_gene: TRBJ1-1
abundance: .
v_gene: TRBV5-1
d_gene: TRBD1
len: 13
CDR3nt: TGCGCCAGCAGCTGGACAGGGGGAACTGAAGCTTTCTTT
CDR3aa: CASSWTGGTEAFF

j_gene: TRBJ2-2
abundance: .
v_gene: TRBV6-4
d_gene: TRBD1
len: 18
CDR3nt: TGTGCCAGCAGCGTCGGGAGGACAGGGGGCGAGAACACCGGGGAGCTGTTTTTT
CDR3aa: CASSVGRTGGENTGELFF

j_gene: TRBJ2-1
abundance: .
v_gene: TRBV29-1
d_gene: TRBD1
len: 13
CDR3nt: TGCAGCGTCGGGACAGGGGACAGCATCGGGCAGTTCTTC
CDR3aa: CSVGTGDSIGQFF

j_gene: TRBJ2-7
abundance: .
v_gene: TRBV2
d_gene: TRBD1
len: 12
CDR3nt: TGTGCCAGCGGGGGACAGCTCTACGAGCAGTACTTC
CDR3aa: CASGGQLYEQYF

j_gene: TRBJ2-2
abundance: .
v_gene: TRBV7-6
d_gene: .
len: 18
CDR3nt: TGTGCCAGCAGCTTAGGGCCCTGGGCCGAGAGGAACACCGGGGAGCTGTTTTTT
CDR3aa: CASSLGPWAERNTGELFF

j_gene: TRBJ2-5
abundance: .
v_gene: TRBV11-2
d_gene: .
len: 14
CDR3nt: TGTGCCAGCAGCTTAGATTTAACGGTGGAGACCCAGTACTTC
CDR3aa: CASSLDLTVETQYF

j_gene: TRBJ2-2
abundance: .
v_gene: TRBV12-5
d_gene: TRBD2
len: 16
CDR3nt: TGTGCTAGTGGTTTTAGGGGACTAGTATCTACCGGGGAGCTGTTTTTT
CDR3aa: CASGFRGLVSTGELFF

j_gene: TRBJ2-3
abundance: .
v_gene: TRBV5-1
d_gene: .
len: 14
CDR3nt: TGCGCCAGCAGCGAAACTAGTAACACAGATACGCAGTATTTT
CDR3aa: CASSETSNTDTQYF

j_gene: TRBJ2-3
abundance: once
v_gene: TRBV29-1
d_gene: TRBD2
len: 17
CDR3nt: TGCAGCCTGTTGACATGGGAAGGACTAGTTGGCACAGATACGCAGTATTTT
CDR3aa: CSLLTWEGLVGTDTQYF

j_gene: TRBJ2-1
abundance: .
v_gene: TRBV9
d_gene: TRBD2
len: 17
CDR3nt: TGTGCCAGCAGCGCTCGGACCGGGACTAGCGGGATCAATGAGCAGTTCTTC
CDR3aa: CASSARTGTSGINEQFF

j_gene: TRBJ2-1
abundance: .
v_gene: TRBV11-2
d_gene: TRBD1
len: 16
CDR3nt: TGTGCCAGCAGCTGGGTTCCGGGACAGGGGGCATGGGAGCAGTTCTTC
CDR3aa: CASSWVPGQGAWEQFF

j_gene: TRBJ1-6
abundance: .
v_gene: TRBV27
d_gene: TRBD1
len: 14
CDR3nt: TGTGCCAGCAGCCAACGGGACAGATCTTCACCCCTCCACTTT
CDR3aa: CASSQRDRSSPLHF

j_gene: TRBJ2-2
abundance: .
v_gene: TRBV28
d_gene: .
len: 13
CDR3nt: TGTGCCAGCACTAAGGACAGCACCGGGGAGCTGTTTTTT
CDR3aa: CASTKDSTGELFF

j_gene: TRBJ2-1
abundance: .
v_gene: TRBV9
d_gene: TRBD2
len: 16
CDR3nt: TGTGCCAGCAGCGTACTGGGGAGGGGTTCCTACAATGAGCAGTTCTTC
CDR3aa: CASSVLGRGSYNEQFF

j_gene: TRBJ1-3
abundance: .
v_gene: TRBV10-1
d_gene: .
len: 19
CDR3nt: TGCGCCAGCAGTGAGCCCCCCCGGCCCGGGGGGCGCGGAGGAAACACCATATATTTT
CDR3aa: CASSEPPRPGGRGGNTIYF

j_gene: TRBJ2-1
abundance: once
v_gene: TRBV4-1
d_gene: .
len: 12
CDR3nt: TGCGCCAGCAGCCACAGGGTTTCTGAGCAGTTCTTC
CDR3aa: CASSHRVSEQFF

j_gene: TRBJ2-7
abundance: .
v_gene: TRBV4-3
d_gene: TRBD2
len: 17
CDR3nt: TGCGCCAGCAGCCAAGTAGGACTAGCGGGTTTCTCCTACGAGCAGTACTTC
CDR3aa: CASSQVGLAGFSYEQYF

j_gene: TRBJ2-3
abundance: .
v_gene: TRBV29-1
d_gene: .
len: 11
CDR3nt: TGCAGCGTGGCTAGCACAGATACGCAGTATTTT
CDR3aa: CSVASTDTQYF

j_gene: TRBJ1-2
abundance: .
v_gene: TRBV10-2
d_gene: .
len: 13
CDR3nt: TGCGCCAGCAGTGATTCCAGGGGTAATGGCTACACCTTC
CDR3aa: CASSDSRGNGYTF

j_gene: TRBJ1-6
abundance: few
v_gene: TRBV9
d_gene: TRBD1
len: 15
CDR3nt: TGTGCCAGCAGCGCGTCGGGACAGGGGAGATCACCCCTCCACTTT
CDR3aa: CASSASGQGRSPLHF

j_gene: TRBJ1-6
abundance: .
v_gene: TRBV9
d_gene: TRBD1
len: 14
CDR3nt: TGTGCCAGCAGCGAGAAGACAGGGAACTCACCCCTCCACTTT
CDR3aa: CASSEKTGNSPLHF